These T cell receptor beta chains were read from a single sample in a study of T cell responses to AZD1222 COVID-19 vaccine. Libraries were prepared by immunoSEQ multiplex PCR; TCRdb keeps only in-frame clonotypes and omits some of them. The data hold 120,000 or so clones, with nearly 90% observed a single time. This sample comprised peripheral blood, obtained on day 0 of AZD1222 vaccination. These receptors were obtained from an adult in good health. Both conserved end residues are part of each CDR3. Fields, in order: V gene, J gene, D gene, clone size, CDR3 DNA, CDR3 protein. D genes are given only for firm matches. Clone sizes are given selectively: once, few, many, or a class where the clone is expanded.

V gene: TRBV7-3; J gene: TRBJ2-2; D gene: TRBD2; clone size: .; CDR3 DNA: TGTGCCAGCAGCCAAGGGACTAGCTACACCGGGGAGCTGTTTTTT; CDR3 protein: CASSQGTSYTGELFF
V gene: TRBV11-1; J gene: TRBJ2-7; D gene: .; clone size: .; CDR3 DNA: TGTGCCAGCAGCCTCTCGAGTGAGCAGTACTTC; CDR3 protein: CASSLSSEQYF
V gene: TRBV19; J gene: TRBJ2-7; D gene: .; clone size: .; CDR3 DNA: TGTGCCAGTTCCGGGGCAGGGCGGAGCGAGCAGTACTTC; CDR3 protein: CASSGAGRSEQYF
V gene: TRBV6-5; J gene: TRBJ2-3; D gene: .; clone size: .; CDR3 DNA: TGTGCCAGCAGTACACTTCCTGCGAGGGGGGATACGCAGTATTTT; CDR3 protein: CASSTLPARGDTQYF
V gene: TRBV29-1; J gene: TRBJ2-5; D gene: .; clone size: .; CDR3 DNA: TGCAGCGTTGAGACAGGCCAAGAGACCCAGTACTTC; CDR3 protein: CSVETGQETQYF
V gene: TRBV28; J gene: TRBJ2-1; D gene: .; clone size: .; CDR3 DNA: TGTGCCAGCAAAGGGGGGGGGATTTACAATGAGCAGTTCTTC; CDR3 protein: CASKGGGIYNEQFF
V gene: TRBV6-5; J gene: TRBJ1-6; D gene: .; clone size: .; CDR3 DNA: TGTGCCAGCAGTTTTATCTATAATTCACCCCTCCACTTT; CDR3 protein: CASSFIYNSPLHF
V gene: TRBV20-1; J gene: TRBJ2-7; D gene: TRBD2; clone size: .; CDR3 DNA: TGCAGTGCTAGTGCGAGGACTAGCGGGACTAGCGAGCAGTACTTC; CDR3 protein: CSASARTSGTSEQYF
V gene: TRBV29-1; J gene: TRBJ2-3; D gene: TRBD1; clone size: .; CDR3 DNA: TGCAGCGTTGAAGTTGGGACAGGGGGCGCAGATACGCAGTATTTT; CDR3 protein: CSVEVGTGGADTQYF
V gene: TRBV11-2; J gene: TRBJ1-1; D gene: .; clone size: .; CDR3 DNA: TGTGCCAGCAGCTTTCGTAGGGGCCGAGACACTGAAGCTTTCTTT; CDR3 protein: CASSFRRGRDTEAFF
V gene: TRBV11-2; J gene: TRBJ1-2; D gene: .; clone size: .; CDR3 DNA: TGTGCCAGCGGTCTGCGAGGGGTAGGCGATGGCTACACCTTC; CDR3 protein: CASGLRGVGDGYTF
V gene: TRBV11-3; J gene: TRBJ1-3; D gene: .; clone size: many; CDR3 DNA: TGTGCCAGCAGCCCTAGCCGGAATGGAAACACCATATATTTT; CDR3 protein: CASSPSRNGNTIYF
V gene: TRBV6-1; J gene: TRBJ2-1; D gene: TRBD2; clone size: .; CDR3 DNA: TGTGCCAGCAGTGAAAAGGGGCTAGCGGGAGATAGGGATGAGCAGTTCTTC; CDR3 protein: CASSEKGLAGDRDEQFF
V gene: TRBV19; J gene: TRBJ2-2; D gene: .; clone size: .; CDR3 DNA: TGTGCCAGTTCGGGCGACCCCGGGGAGCTGTTTTTT; CDR3 protein: CASSGDPGELFF
V gene: TRBV6-5; J gene: TRBJ2-5; D gene: TRBD2; clone size: .; CDR3 DNA: TGTGCCAGCAGTTACTCGATACTGGCGGGGGGGCGCGAACAGTACTTC; CDR3 protein: CASSYSILAGGREQYF
V gene: TRBV11-2; J gene: TRBJ2-7; D gene: TRBD2; clone size: .; CDR3 DNA: TGTGCCAGCAGCTTAAAGTCTAGCGGGGCCCTCCAACCCTACGAGCAGTACTTC; CDR3 protein: CASSLKSSGALQPYEQYF
V gene: TRBV28; J gene: TRBJ2-7; D gene: .; clone size: .; CDR3 DNA: TGTGCCAGCAGTTTAGACTACGAGCAGTACTTC; CDR3 protein: CASSLDYEQYF
V gene: TRBV7-3; J gene: TRBJ1-2; D gene: TRBD1; clone size: .; CDR3 DNA: TGTGCCAGCAGAGGACAGGGGCAAGCCTATGGCTACACCTTC; CDR3 protein: CASRGQGQAYGYTF
V gene: TRBV9; J gene: TRBJ1-2; D gene: .; clone size: .; CDR3 DNA: TGTGCCAGCAGCGTAGAGGTGGCGGGTAGCTATGGCTACACCTTC; CDR3 protein: CASSVEVAGSYGYTF
V gene: TRBV28; J gene: TRBJ1-2; D gene: .; clone size: .; CDR3 DNA: TGTGCCAGCAGTCCAGAGGGTAACTTCTATGGCTACACCTTC; CDR3 protein: CASSPEGNFYGYTF
V gene: TRBV11-2; J gene: TRBJ1-6; D gene: TRBD1; clone size: .; CDR3 DNA: TGTGCCAGCAGCACATCCGGGACAGGGGAATCACCCCTCCACTTT; CDR3 protein: CASSTSGTGESPLHF
V gene: TRBV5-5; J gene: TRBJ2-7; D gene: TRBD2; clone size: .; CDR3 DNA: TGTGCCAGCAGCTCGTCGACTAGCGGGGCCCCCCACGAGCAGTACTTC; CDR3 protein: CASSSSTSGAPHEQYF
V gene: TRBV4-3; J gene: TRBJ1-2; D gene: .; clone size: .; CDR3 DNA: TGCGCCAGCAGCCAAGATATAGTCGGCTCCCCAGGAGGCTACACCTTC; CDR3 protein: CASSQDIVGSPGGYTF
V gene: TRBV7-9; J gene: TRBJ1-4; D gene: .; clone size: .; CDR3 DNA: TGTGCCAGCAGCCCAGATCTGGGGGACGAAAAACTGTTTTTT; CDR3 protein: CASSPDLGDEKLFF
V gene: TRBV7-3; J gene: TRBJ1-1; D gene: .; clone size: .; CDR3 DNA: TGTGCCAGCAGCTTATTAGGGGGGGCCCTAGACACTGAAGCTTTCTTT; CDR3 protein: CASSLLGGALDTEAFF
V gene: TRBV28; J gene: TRBJ1-6; D gene: TRBD1; clone size: .; CDR3 DNA: TGTGCCAGCAGTTTGTCGCGGGTAGGGACAGGGGTATCACCCCTCCACTTT; CDR3 protein: CASSLSRVGTGVSPLHF
V gene: TRBV7-6; J gene: TRBJ1-1; D gene: .; clone size: .; CDR3 DNA: TGTGCCAGCAGCTTAGGGGACCGAATCAACACTGAAGCTTTCTTT; CDR3 protein: CASSLGDRINTEAFF
V gene: TRBV12-3/TRBV12-4; J gene: TRBJ1-6; D gene: .; clone size: once; CDR3 DNA: TGTGCCAGCGAAAGGGCCATCAATTCACCCCTCCACTTT; CDR3 protein: CASERAINSPLHF
V gene: TRBV3-1/TRBV3-2; J gene: TRBJ2-3; D gene: TRBD2; clone size: .; CDR3 DNA: TGTGCCAGCAGCTCATCGGGAGGCGGCGTCAGGTATACGCAGTATTTT; CDR3 protein: CASSSSGGGVRYTQYF
V gene: TRBV5-1; J gene: TRBJ1-6; D gene: .; clone size: few; CDR3 DNA: TGCGCCAGCAGCTTTGCACGAGACAGTCTTAATTCACCCCTCCACTTT; CDR3 protein: CASSFARDSLNSPLHF
V gene: TRBV28; J gene: TRBJ1-5; D gene: .; clone size: .; CDR3 DNA: TGTGCCAGCAGTTTAAGTGGGGGCACCGGATATAGCAATCAGCCCCAGCATTTT; CDR3 protein: CASSLSGGTGYSNQPQHF
V gene: TRBV15; J gene: TRBJ1-5; D gene: TRBD1; clone size: once; CDR3 DNA: TGTGCCACCAGCAGAGATCTGACAGGGGGCAATCAGCCCCAGCATTTT; CDR3 protein: CATSRDLTGGNQPQHF
V gene: TRBV12-3/TRBV12-4; J gene: TRBJ1-1; D gene: .; clone size: .; CDR3 DNA: TGTGCCAGTCGCATGAACACTGAAGCTTTCTTT; CDR3 protein: CASRMNTEAFF
V gene: TRBV7-2; J gene: TRBJ1-2; D gene: .; clone size: .; CDR3 DNA: TGTGCCAGCAGCTTAGGTTCAGGGGTCACTGGCTACACCTTC; CDR3 protein: CASSLGSGVTGYTF
V gene: TRBV4-1; J gene: TRBJ1-1; D gene: TRBD1; clone size: .; CDR3 DNA: TGCGCCAGCAGCCGGACAGGCAGGATGAACACTGAAGCTTTCTTT; CDR3 protein: CASSRTGRMNTEAFF
V gene: TRBV4-3; J gene: TRBJ2-7; D gene: .; clone size: .; CDR3 DNA: TGCGCCAGCAGCCAAGAGGAGGGAACGGGCGAGCAGTACTTC; CDR3 protein: CASSQEEGTGEQYF
V gene: TRBV9; J gene: TRBJ1-6; D gene: TRBD1; clone size: .; CDR3 DNA: TGTGCCAGCACCAGACAGGGCCCTCCATCACCCCTCCACTTT; CDR3 protein: CASTRQGPPSPLHF
V gene: TRBV4-2; J gene: TRBJ1-1; D gene: .; clone size: .; CDR3 DNA: TGTGCCAGCAGCCAGGAACAGGCCTTGAACACTGAAGCTTTCTTT; CDR3 protein: CASSQEQALNTEAFF
V gene: TRBV3-1/TRBV3-2; J gene: TRBJ1-2; D gene: TRBD1; clone size: .; CDR3 DNA: TGTGCCAGCAGCCAAGACGGCGCGACAGGGTACTATGGCTACACCTTC; CDR3 protein: CASSQDGATGYYGYTF
V gene: TRBV10-3; J gene: TRBJ2-1; D gene: .; clone size: .; CDR3 DNA: TGTGCCATCAGTGACACTTCGAGTCGGACAAATGAGCAGTTCTTC; CDR3 protein: CAISDTSSRTNEQFF
V gene: TRBV5-1; J gene: TRBJ1-1; D gene: TRBD1; clone size: .; CDR3 DNA: TGCGCCAGCAGCCCTAGGACAGGGGGCTTGGAGACTGAAGCTTTCTTT; CDR3 protein: CASSPRTGGLETEAFF
V gene: TRBV7-9; J gene: TRBJ2-7; D gene: .; clone size: .; CDR3 DNA: TGTGCCAGCAGCTCTAGCTGGAGAGGCACCTACGAGCAGTACTTC; CDR3 protein: CASSSSWRGTYEQYF
V gene: TRBV24-1; J gene: TRBJ2-2; D gene: .; clone size: .; CDR3 DNA: TGTGCCACCAGTGCCGGGAAGGTCACCGGGGAGCTGTTTTTT; CDR3 protein: CATSAGKVTGELFF
V gene: TRBV19; J gene: TRBJ2-3; D gene: .; clone size: .; CDR3 DNA: TGTGCCAGTAGGGCCCTCGGGACAGATACGCAGTATTTT; CDR3 protein: CASRALGTDTQYF
V gene: TRBV10-3; J gene: TRBJ1-5; D gene: .; clone size: once; CDR3 DNA: TGTGCCATCAGTGAGTCGGGCAGTGGACGTGGAAATCAGCCCCAGCATTTT; CDR3 protein: CAISESGSGRGNQPQHF
V gene: TRBV28; J gene: TRBJ2-5; D gene: .; clone size: .; CDR3 DNA: TGTGCCAGCAGTTTAGAGGATCGGGAGACCCAGTACTTC; CDR3 protein: CASSLEDRETQYF
V gene: TRBV6-6; J gene: TRBJ1-1; D gene: .; clone size: .; CDR3 DNA: TGTGCCAGCAGTCTGGTGGGGACCACTGAAGCTTTCTTT; CDR3 protein: CASSLVGTTEAFF
V gene: TRBV27; J gene: TRBJ1-1; D gene: TRBD1; clone size: .; CDR3 DNA: TGTGCCAGCAGTTTAGGACAGGGGGTGAGGGACACTGAAGCTTTCTTT; CDR3 protein: CASSLGQGVRDTEAFF
V gene: TRBV7-9; J gene: TRBJ2-7; D gene: .; clone size: once; CDR3 DNA: TGTGCCAGCAGCTTAGCTCTAGGATACTCCTACGAGCAGTACTTC; CDR3 protein: CASSLALGYSYEQYF
V gene: TRBV5-1; J gene: TRBJ1-4; D gene: .; clone size: .; CDR3 DNA: TGCGCCAGCAGCTGGACAGCCTCTAATGAAAAACTGTTTTTT; CDR3 protein: CASSWTASNEKLFF
V gene: TRBV19; J gene: TRBJ2-1; D gene: .; clone size: few; CDR3 DNA: TGTGCCAGTAGTATAGTCAGTCCACCGATACAGTTCTTC; CDR3 protein: CASSIVSPPIQFF
V gene: TRBV6-5; J gene: TRBJ1-1; D gene: TRBD1; clone size: .; CDR3 DNA: TGTGCCAGCAGCCGGACAGGGAGCACTGAAGCTTTCTTT; CDR3 protein: CASSRTGSTEAFF
V gene: TRBV18; J gene: TRBJ1-3; D gene: .; clone size: .; CDR3 DNA: TGTGCCAGCTCACCATTGCAGGGGACCTCTGGAAACACCATATATTTT; CDR3 protein: CASSPLQGTSGNTIYF